The clone carrying this TCR beta chain has only a few counts. The antigen remains unidentified. These data are taken from a study of response to subunit inactivated influenza vaccine. One entry per CDR3 protein results from TCRdb running MiXCR on the RT-PCR reads. In the table there are about 700,000 distinct CDR3 sequences, approximately 13% of which are singletons. Study-wide findings and caveats: Authors suggested few new T cells are recruited by each seasonal influenza vaccination.

The germline V gene encodes CDR1 MNHNS and CDR2 SASEGT. The V end was cut by 0 bases, the J end by 1 base, with 12 bases between. CDR3 size: 16 residues. Sequencing used PBMCs from blood, obtained less than 15 days before vaccination. J is TRBJ1-1 and V is TRBV6-1, with unresolved D. The receptor was derived from a man aged 45-60 years who received an inactivated influenza vaccine. This chain's CDR3 is CASSEALRIRNTEAFF. The CDR3 DNA reads TGTGCCAGCAGTGAAGCGCTGCGCATACGGAACACTGAAGCTTTCTTT.